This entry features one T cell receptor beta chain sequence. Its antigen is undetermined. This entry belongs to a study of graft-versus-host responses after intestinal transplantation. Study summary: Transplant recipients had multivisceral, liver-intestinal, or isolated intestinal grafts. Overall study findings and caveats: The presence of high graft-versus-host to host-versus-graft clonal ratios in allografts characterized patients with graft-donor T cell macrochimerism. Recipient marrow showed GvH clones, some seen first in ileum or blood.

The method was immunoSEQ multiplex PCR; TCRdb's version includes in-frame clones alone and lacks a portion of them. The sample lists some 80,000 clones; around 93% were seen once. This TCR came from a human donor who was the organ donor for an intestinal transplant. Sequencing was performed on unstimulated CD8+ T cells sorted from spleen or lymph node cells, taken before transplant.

The CDR3, as DNA: TGTGCCAGCAGTTTGGCAGGATCCATCAATGAGCAGTTCTTC. Its protein is CASSLAGSINEQFF. The V call is TRBV27, the J call TRBJ2-1, with D unclear. CDR3 length: 14 amino acids. Germline values: CDR1 MNHEY, CDR2 SMNVEV (reference sequence). Between the trimmed V and J ends, which lost 3 bases and 6 bases, there was a span of 12 bases.